Only a few counts were recorded for the clone carrying this TCR beta chain. Its antigen remains unknown. This record comes from a study of T-cell memory formation after mild COVID-19. Study outcomes and limitations: Second-wave clones peaking on day 37 lacked confirmed SARS-CoV-2 specificity. Clones shrinking from day 15 to 85 showed even CD4/CD8 mixes; later expanders tilted CD4+.

TCRdb re-called the 5' RACE reads through MiXCR, storing one row per CDR3 protein. The sample has a few hundred thousand distinct CDR3 sequences, approximately 16% seen once. The receptor's source is a man younger than 35 who had mild COVID-19 (a few samples of this study predate the infection). Cell type and time point are not known. Sequencing was done on a sample of PBMCs or a T cell subset sorted from them (not recorded which).

The CDR3 nucleotides are TGCAGTGCTAGAAACCTCCCAGCGAATCAGCCCCAGCATTTT. Residues: CSARNLPANQPQHF. This chain joins TRBV20-1 and TRBJ1-5, with D uncertain. V gave up 2 bases and J gave up 4 bases, with 12 bases separating them. CDR1 is DFQATT and CDR2 is SNEGSKA in the germline V gene (reference sequence). There are 14 residues in the CDR3.